The next 30 T cell receptor beta chains were all read from a single sample in a study of neoadjuvant nivolumab and ipilimumab in lung cancer. TCRdb's table, derived via immunoSEQ multiplex PCR, lists solely in-frame clones and lacks some. The sample consists of about 18,000 clones, 76% of them appearing once. This sample comprised tumor tissue, obtained after neoadjuvant nivolumab, alone or with ipilimumab, at or shortly before surgery. These receptor sequences come from an adult with non-small cell lung cancer.

This clone was seen more than once but under ten times. This chain joins TRBV28 and TRBJ1-5; D remains unclear. The V and J ends lost 5 bases and 1 base respectively, with 12 bases between them. Germline CDR1 is MDHEN and CDR2 is SYDVKM. The CDR3 loop spans 15 amino acids. The CDR3 loop reads CASSPDDISNQPQHF. The CDR3 DNA sequence: TGTGCCAGCAGTCCGGACGATATAAGCAATCAGCCCCAGCATTTT.

V gene TRBV4-2 combines with J gene TRBJ1-1; weak D call: TRBD1 (5 bases). V dropped 4 bases and J dropped 1 base, with 13 bases sitting between them. From germline, CDR1 is LGHNA and CDR2 YNFKEQ. CDR3 size: 15 residues. The CDR3 nucleotides are TGTGCCAGCAGCCTCTGGGGGGATCCGAACACTGAAGCTTTCTTT. Translated: CASSLWGDPNTEAFF.

By share of the sample, this clone is medium-sized. V gene TRBV30 combines with J gene TRBJ2-1; TRBD1 matches at 7 bases. Germline lookup yields CDR1 GTSNPN and CDR2 SVGIG (reference sequence). V was clipped by 6 bases and J by 6 bases; unmatched bases: 8. This CDR3 region has 13 residues. CDR3 coding DNA: TGTGCCTGTACCAAGGGGGCTGGCAATGAGCAGTTCTTC. It encodes CACTKGAGNEQFF.

In its sample, this clone was seen a few times. V is TRBV9 and J is TRBJ2-2; 9 bases agree with TRBD2. From germline, CDR1 is SGDLS and CDR2 YYNGEE. The V segment lost 4 bases and the J segment 5 bases; nucleotides outside the gene matches: 12. CDR3 size: 17 residues. The CDR3 here is CASSRILSGRRTGELFF. The DNA of the CDR3 is TGTGCCAGCAGCCGAATCCTTAGCGGGAGAAGGACCGGGGAGCTGTTTTTT.

The genes are TRBV13 and TRBJ1-2; D is ambiguous. V was clipped by 8 bases and J by 1 base, with 20 bases between them. Germline assignment: CDR1 PRHDT and CDR2 FYEKMQ (reference sequence). CDR3 length: 16 amino acids. For the CDR3, the DNA is TGTGCCAGCTGTGGCCCCCCTACACTGCATAACTATGGCTACACCTTC. Translated: CASCGPPTLHNYGYTF.

V is TRBV14 and J is TRBJ2-5; tentative D call: TRBD1 (5 bases). Between the trimmed V and J ends, which lost 3 bases and 10 bases, there was a span of 27 bases. Germline CDR1 and CDR2: SGHDN and FVKESK. The CDR3 spans 17 residues. The CDR3 nucleotides read TGTGCCAGCAGCCAGCGAAACCAGGGTTACGGTGCGAGTGGCCAGTACTTC. Its protein is CASSQRNQGYGASGQYF.

J is TRBJ2-5 and V is TRBV7-9; 8 positions match TRBD2. The germline V gene encodes CDR1 SEHNR and CDR2 FQNEAQ (reference sequence). The J segment lost 4 bases and the V segment lost 5 bases, leaving 6 bases of the junction unmatched. The CDR3 is made up of 14 amino acids. The CDR3 is CASSPGGVRETQYF. CDR3 coding DNA: TGTGCCAGCAGCCCCGGGGGGGTGAGAGAGACCCAGTACTTC.

The chain uses TRBV18 and TRBJ2-7; the match to TRBD2 covers 8 bases. CDR3 length: 16 residues. V shed 3 bases, J shed 0 bases, and the junction held 7 bases outside the gene matches. The germline V gene has CDR1 KGHSH and CDR2 LQKENI. DNA for the CDR3: TGTGCCAGCTCACCGACGGGAGGGGGATACTCCTACGAGCAGTACTTC. Encoded protein: CASSPTGGGYSYEQYF. Filled out from reference TRBV18 and TRBJ2-7, the complete variable domain reads NAGVMQNPRHLVRRRGQEARLRCSPMKGHSHVYWYRQLPEEGLKFMVYLQKENIIDESGMPKERFSAEFPKEGPSILRIQQVVRGDSAAYFCASSPTGGGYSYEQYFGPGTRLTVT.

This chain connects TRBV28 to TRBJ1-1; D unclear. Germline V CDR1 and CDR2: MDHEN, SYDVKM. V was cut by 3 bases and J by 2 bases, with 16 bases left in between. The CDR3 length is 16 residues. The CDR3: CASSFRRLRGNTEAFF. The CDR3 region has the DNA TGTGCCAGCAGTTTTAGACGCCTTCGGGGTAACACTGAAGCTTTCTTT. Based on the CDR3 plus reference TRBV28 and TRBJ1-1, the full variable domain is DVKVTQSSRYLVKRTGEKVFLECVQDMDHENMFWYRQDPGLGLRLIYFSYDVKMKEKGDIPEGYSVSREKKERFSLILESASTNQTSMYLCASSFRRLRGNTEAFFGQGTRLTVV.

The rearrangement links TRBV29-1 to TRBJ2-3; 7 bases agree with TRBD2. This CDR3 has 17 amino acids. Germline CDR1 reads SQVTM; CDR2 reads ANQGSEA. Trimming took 3 bases from V and 3 from J; bases not matched to a gene: 15. This CDR3 reads CSVEFGGAGAHTDTQYF. The CDR3 coding sequence is TGCAGCGTTGAGTTCGGCGGGGCGGGAGCTCATACAGATACGCAGTATTTT.

By frequency in the sample, this clone is medium-sized (0.01 to 0.1%). The chain joins TRBV7-3 to TRBJ1-1; tentatively, D is TRBD1 (5 bases). The V gene lost 5 bases and the J gene lost 5 bases, with 15 bases spanning the gap. This CDR3 contains 14 residues. Germline CDR1 SGHTA, CDR2 FQGTGA. This chain's CDR3 is CASSLGGAQTEAFF. DNA for the CDR3: TGTGCCAGCAGCCTGGGAGGGGCGCAGACTGAAGCTTTCTTT.

This sequence joins TRBV15 and TRBJ1-2; D gene ambiguous. V lost 5 bases, J lost 2 bases, and 21 bases lay in between. CDR3 size: 17 residues. Germline V gene data show CDR1 as LNHNV and CDR2 as YYDKDF (reference sequence). For the CDR3, the DNA is TGTGCCACCAGCTCGCTTCCCAGGTCGGACTTCAACTATGGCTACACCTTC. It specifies CATSSLPRSDFNYGYTF.

The chain is built from TRBV7-9 and TRBJ2-5; 11 bases align to TRBD2. This CDR3 contains 17 residues. V lost 0 bases and J lost 1; bases outside the gene matches: 4. The germline V gene encodes CDR1 SEHNR and CDR2 FQNEAQ (reference sequence). CDR3 DNA: TGTGCCAGCAGCTTAGCACTAGCGGGGGCCTTCCAAGAGACCCAGTACTTC. Residues: CASSLALAGAFQETQYF.

The chain joins TRBV27 to TRBJ2-2, with TRBD1 matching 7 bases. V was clipped by 9 bases and J by 1 base; unmatched bases: 5. This CDR3 has 14 amino acids. Germline V lookup: CDR1 MNHEY, CDR2 SMNVEV (reference sequence). The CDR3 loop is CARPTGWNTGELFF. Here the CDR3 DNA reads TGTGCCAGACCGACAGGGTGGAACACCGGGGAGCTGTTTTTT.

The chain recombines TRBV19 with TRBJ2-1; D ambiguous. This CDR3 region has 15 residues. V lost 3 bases and J lost 8, with 17 bases in between. From germline, CDR1 is LNHDA and CDR2 SQIVND (reference sequence). CDR3 DNA: TGTGCCAGTAGTATCGCTCAATCCCCGTATCATGAGCAGTTCTTC. Amino acid sequence: CASSIAQSPYHEQFF.

The CDR3 loop is CASSYGTAADGYTF. CDR3 sequence (DNA): TGTGCCAGCAGCTATGGGACGGCTGCCGATGGCTACACCTTC. The gene calls are TRBV6-5 and TRBJ1-2, with D maybe TRBD1 (5 bases). The germline V and J ends were trimmed by 6 bases and 6 bases, with 17 bases remaining between them. The germline gives CDR1 MNHEY, CDR2 SVGAGI. The CDR3 has 14 amino acids.

This clone was counted between two and nine times. The V and J genes are TRBV18 and TRBJ2-7; maybe TRBD1 (5 bases). V gave up 3 bases and J gave up 4 bases, with 13 bases separating them. CDR1 is KGHSH and CDR2 is LQKENI in the germline V gene. The CDR3 consists of 14 residues. The CDR3 DNA sequence: TGTGCCAGCTCACCGAGGCAGGGTGCATACGAGCAGTACTTC. Encoded protein: CASSPRQGAYEQYF.

V and J are TRBV18 and TRBJ1-1; D remains ambiguous. This CDR3 has 15 amino acids. CDR1 is KGHSH and CDR2 is LQKENI in the germline V gene. V lost 3 bases to trimming and J lost 6 bases, with 17 bases between them. The CDR3 nucleotides are TGTGCCAGCTCACCGGACTACAGCCGTGGGGCTGAAGCTTTCTTT. Translating gives CASSPDYSRGAEAFF.

The chain has TRBV5-1 and TRBJ2-7; TRBD1 matches at 10 bases. The CDR3 is made up of 15 amino acids. Trimming cost V 3 bases and J 2 bases; bases outside gene matches: 5. Germline lookup yields CDR1 SGHRS and CDR2 YFSETQ. The CDR3 bases are TGCGCCAGCAGCTCACCGGACAGGGGGGCCTACGAGCAGTACTTC. Protein sequence: CASSSPDRGAYEQYF.

CDR3: CASSPRQGASTEAFF. CDR3 nucleotides: TGTGCCAGCAGTCCAAGGCAGGGGGCTAGTACTGAAGCTTTCTTT. The rearrangement uses TRBV28 and TRBJ1-1, with 8 bases aligning to TRBD1. Germline CDR1 is MDHEN and CDR2 is SYDVKM. The CDR3 is 15 amino acids. The V segment lost 5 bases and the J segment 5 bases; nucleotides outside the gene matches: 10.

For the CDR3, the DNA is TGTGCCAGCAGCCAAATGATCAGAAGAAACACCATATATTTT. It yields the protein CASSQMIRRNTIYF. The chain joins TRBV14 to TRBJ1-3; D unclear. V lost 2 bases and J lost 5, with 10 bases in between. The CDR3 runs to 14 residues. CDR1 SGHDN and CDR2 FVKESK come from the germline V gene.

V gene TRBV11-3 combines with J gene TRBJ2-2; TRBD2 agrees at 7 bases. Germline loops: CDR1 SGHNT, CDR2 YENEEA. V gave up 2 bases and J gave up 7 bases; unmatched junction bases: 7. The CDR3 has 15 residues. The CDR3 loop is CASSLMRERSGELFF. The CDR3 DNA reads as TGTGCCAGCAGCTTAATGCGGGAGCGGAGCGGGGAGCTGTTTTTT.

This clone appeared a few times. The chain has TRBV5-4 and TRBJ2-3; 9 nucleotides agree with TRBD1. Germline CDR1 reads SGHNT; CDR2 reads YYREEE (reference sequence). The CDR3 is 14 residues long. V shed 4 bases and J 4 bases; nucleotides not matched to a gene: 4. The CDR3: CASSPTGGSDTQYF. Here the CDR3 DNA reads TGTGCCAGCAGCCCTACAGGGGGCTCAGATACGCAGTATTTT.

The V call is TRBV18, the J call TRBJ2-3; TRBD2 agrees at 7 bases. The CDR3 spans 16 residues. The V segment lost 4 bases and the J segment 6 bases; nucleotides outside the gene matches: 13. Germline CDR1 reads KGHSH; CDR2 reads LQKENI. CDR3 in DNA: TGTGCCAGCTCACTCTCGTGGGGGGGACGCCAGGATACGCAGTATTTT. Protein: CASSLSWGGRQDTQYF.

CDR3 residues: CASSSTGTAQETQYF. In nucleotides, the CDR3 is TGTGCCAGCAGCTCTACCGGGACAGCCCAAGAGACCCAGTACTTC. The chain couples TRBV5-6 to TRBJ2-5; TRBD1 matches at 7 bases. CDR1 and CDR2 (germline): SGHDT, YYEEEE. After removal of 3 bases from V and 1 base from J, the junction contained 6 bases not matched to a gene. CDR3 length: 15 amino acids.

The genes are TRBV11-1 and TRBJ2-7; 9 nucleotides match TRBD2. This CDR3 has 18 residues. CDR1 and CDR2 from the germline V gene are SGHAT and FQDESV (reference sequence). With 0 bases clipped from V and 2 bases from J, the junction kept 11 bases outside the gene matches. As DNA, the CDR3 is TGTGCCAGCAGCTTAGCGCGGGTAGCGGGAGAGTGGACCTACGAGCAGTACTTC. Residues: CASSLARVAGEWTYEQYF.

The table lists this clone with a few counts. This chain links TRBV6-1 with TRBJ2-3; TRBD2 is a possible D gene (6 bases). Germline V gene data show CDR1 as MNHNS and CDR2 as SASEGT. The CDR3 covers 15 residues. V shed 0 bases and J shed 7 bases, with 14 bases lying between them. CDR3 in DNA: TGTGCCAGCAGTGAAGCAGGAGGGAGTGGGTATACGCAGTATTTT. It specifies CASSEAGGSGYTQYF.

CDR3 amino acids: CAWSDEPGGLNTEAFF. CDR3 sequence (DNA): TGTGCCTGGAGTGACGAACCTGGGGGTCTGAACACTGAAGCTTTCTTT. This chain connects TRBV30 to TRBJ1-1; D might be TRBD1 (5 bases). V was cut by 1 base and J by 0 bases, with 15 bases left in between. Germline V gives CDR1 GTSNPN, CDR2 SVGIG (reference sequence). This CDR3 comprises 16 residues.

The chain has TRBV10-3 and TRBJ2-6, with TRBD2 matching over 12 bases. Germline V gene sequence: CDR1 ENHRY, CDR2 SYGVKD. Trimming removed 3 bases from V and 2 bases from J; junction bases left unmatched: 11. The CDR3 spans 20 residues. As DNA, the CDR3 is TGTGCCATCAGTGATTTAGGCCCCCTAGCGGGAGGGCCTGGGGCCAACGTCCTGACTTTC. Translation gives CAISDLGPLAGGPGANVLTF.

The chain carries TRBV27 and TRBJ2-7, with D unresolved. The CDR3 covers 13 residues. Between the trimmed V and J ends, which lost 6 bases and 3 bases, there was a span of 12 bases. CDR1 is MNHEY and CDR2 is SMNVEV in the germline V gene (reference sequence). The CDR3 sequence: CASRYAGRYEQYF. The CDR3, as DNA: TGTGCCAGCAGATACGCAGGTCGCTACGAGCAGTACTTC.